The TCR beta chain under discussion was sequenced for a study of neurological immune-mediated disorders. This clonotype was detected many times. Template-switch 5'RACE cDNA synthesis added a 10-nucleotide unique molecular identifier. One entry per CDR3 protein, called by TCRdb with MiXCR from the 5' RACE reads. The top ten clones hold around 5% of a sample with about 25,000 distinct CDR3 sequences, approximately 7% of them seen once. The group of healthy controls was made up of people who were blood bank volunteers in Maryland, USA. CDR1 and CDR2 (germline): SGHRS, YFSETQ. Losses at the gene ends were 1 base for V and 7 bases for J; bases not matched to a gene: 16. The CDR3 is 18 residues long.

The TCR comes from a woman aged 40 to 50 in good health. V gene TRBV5-1 combines with J gene TRBJ2-5, with 10 bases identical to TRBD2. The sample was PBMCs. CDR3: CASSLFASGGTAPGTQYF. In DNA, the CDR3 is TGCGCCAGCAGCTTGTTTGCTAGCGGGGGAACGGCACCCGGGACCCAGTACTTC.